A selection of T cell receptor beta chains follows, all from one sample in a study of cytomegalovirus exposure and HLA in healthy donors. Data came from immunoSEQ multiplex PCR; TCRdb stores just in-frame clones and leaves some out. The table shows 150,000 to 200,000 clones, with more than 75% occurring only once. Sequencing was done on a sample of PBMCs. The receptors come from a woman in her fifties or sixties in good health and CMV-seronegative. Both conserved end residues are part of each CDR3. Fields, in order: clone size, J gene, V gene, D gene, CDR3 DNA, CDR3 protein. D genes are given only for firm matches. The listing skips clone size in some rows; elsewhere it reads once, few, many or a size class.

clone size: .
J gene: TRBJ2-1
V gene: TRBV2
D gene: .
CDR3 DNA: TGTGCCAGCAACTCACAGGGACCCTACAATGAGCAGTTCTTC
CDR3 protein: CASNSQGPYNEQFF

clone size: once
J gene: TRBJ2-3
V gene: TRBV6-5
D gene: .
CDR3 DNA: TGTGCCAGCAGTCTCGGGAAGGGTGCAGATACGCAGTATTTT
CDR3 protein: CASSLGKGADTQYF

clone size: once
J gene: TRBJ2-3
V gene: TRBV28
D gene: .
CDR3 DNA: TGTGCCAGCAGTTTCGCCAGGGGATTAGATACGCAGTATTTT
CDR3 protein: CASSFARGLDTQYF

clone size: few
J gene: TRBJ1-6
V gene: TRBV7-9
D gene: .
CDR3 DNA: TGTGCCAGCAGCTTAAGGCAGGGAAATCCACCCCTCCACTTT
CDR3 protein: CASSLRQGNPPLHF

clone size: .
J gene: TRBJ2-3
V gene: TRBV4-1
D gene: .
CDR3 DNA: TGCGCCAGCAGCCCTGGGACTATCCGGGGGGCTGGGAGGGATACGCAGTATTTT
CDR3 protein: CASSPGTIRGAGRDTQYF

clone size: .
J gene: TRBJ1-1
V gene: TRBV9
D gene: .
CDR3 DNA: TGTGCCAGCAGCGAGGGACAACGAAACACTGAAGCTTTCTTT
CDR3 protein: CASSEGQRNTEAFF

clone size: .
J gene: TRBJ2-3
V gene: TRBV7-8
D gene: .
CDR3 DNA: TGTGCCAGCAGCTTAACAGCGGTACGCACAGATACGCAGTATTTT
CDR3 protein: CASSLTAVRTDTQYF

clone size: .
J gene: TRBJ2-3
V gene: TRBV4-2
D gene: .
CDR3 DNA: TGTGCCAGCAGCCAGCCCTCTACAGGGAGCACAGATACGCAGTATTTT
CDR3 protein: CASSQPSTGSTDTQYF

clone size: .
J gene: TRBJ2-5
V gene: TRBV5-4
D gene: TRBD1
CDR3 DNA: TGTGCCAGCAGCTTGGTAGGGACAGGGGGAGAGACCCAGTACTTC
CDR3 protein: CASSLVGTGGETQYF

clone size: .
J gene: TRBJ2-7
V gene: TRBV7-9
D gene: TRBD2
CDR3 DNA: TGTGCCAGCAGCTACTTCGGGGCGGGGGGGAGGTACGAGCAGTACTTC
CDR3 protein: CASSYFGAGGRYEQYF

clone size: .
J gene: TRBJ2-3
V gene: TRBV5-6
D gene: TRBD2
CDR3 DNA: TGTGCCAGCAGCGTGGGACTAGAGGGTACAGATACGCAGTATTTT
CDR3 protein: CASSVGLEGTDTQYF

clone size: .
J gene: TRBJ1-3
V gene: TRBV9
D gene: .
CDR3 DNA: TGTGCCAGCAGCGTGAACCCCCAGGGTGGAAACACCATATATTTT
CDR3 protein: CASSVNPQGGNTIYF

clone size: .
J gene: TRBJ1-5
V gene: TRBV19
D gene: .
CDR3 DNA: TGTGCCAGTAGAGTGAGCGAGTCCCGCAATCAGCCCCAGCATTTT
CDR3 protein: CASRVSESRNQPQHF

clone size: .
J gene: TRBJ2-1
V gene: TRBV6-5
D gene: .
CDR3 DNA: TGTGCCAGCAGTAACAGGGACAATGAGCAGTTCTTC
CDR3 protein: CASSNRDNEQFF

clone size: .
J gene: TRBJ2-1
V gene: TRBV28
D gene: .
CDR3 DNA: TGTGCCAGCAGTTTACCCGAACTAGCTGGCTATGAGCAGTTCTTC
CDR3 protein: CASSLPELAGYEQFF

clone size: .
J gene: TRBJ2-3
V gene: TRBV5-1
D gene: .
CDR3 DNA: TGCGCCAGCAGCTCGCCCACCCTAGCGCTCGGGGCAGATACGCAGTATTTT
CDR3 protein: CASSSPTLALGADTQYF

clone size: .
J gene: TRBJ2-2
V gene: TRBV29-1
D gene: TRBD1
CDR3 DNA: TGCAGCGCGAGGGGGCAGGAGATTAACACCGGGGAGCTGTTTTTT
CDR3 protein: CSARGQEINTGELFF

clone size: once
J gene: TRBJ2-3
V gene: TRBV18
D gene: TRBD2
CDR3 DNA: TGTGCCAGCTCACCCCCCGGACTAGCGGGAACAGATACGCAGTATTTT
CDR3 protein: CASSPPGLAGTDTQYF

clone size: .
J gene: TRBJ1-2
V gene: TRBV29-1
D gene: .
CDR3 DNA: TGCAGCGTATTACAGGGAAACTATGGCTACACCTTC
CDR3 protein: CSVLQGNYGYTF

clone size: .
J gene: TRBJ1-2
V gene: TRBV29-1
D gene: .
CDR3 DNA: TGCAGCGTTGGAGAGAGAGCGGCGTATGGCTACACCTTC
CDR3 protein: CSVGERAAYGYTF

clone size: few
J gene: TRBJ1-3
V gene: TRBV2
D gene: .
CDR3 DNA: TGTGCCAGCAGTGAACAGAGGGATGTTAATGGAAACACCATATATTTT
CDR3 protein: CASSEQRDVNGNTIYF

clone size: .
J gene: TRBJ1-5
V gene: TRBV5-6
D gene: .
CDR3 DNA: TGTGCCAGCAGCTTGGATCGCTCAGGGGCTACCATGACCCAGCATTTT
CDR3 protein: CASSLDRSGATMTQHF

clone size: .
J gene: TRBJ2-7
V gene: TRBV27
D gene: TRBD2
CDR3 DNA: TGTGCCAGCAGTTTAACCGGGAGGAGCAACGAGCAGTACTTC
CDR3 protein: CASSLTGRSNEQYF

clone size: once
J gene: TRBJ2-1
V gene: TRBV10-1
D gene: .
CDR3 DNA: TGCGCCAGCAGAAGACTAATCCCCCACAATGAGCAGTTCTTC
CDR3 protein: CASRRLIPHNEQFF